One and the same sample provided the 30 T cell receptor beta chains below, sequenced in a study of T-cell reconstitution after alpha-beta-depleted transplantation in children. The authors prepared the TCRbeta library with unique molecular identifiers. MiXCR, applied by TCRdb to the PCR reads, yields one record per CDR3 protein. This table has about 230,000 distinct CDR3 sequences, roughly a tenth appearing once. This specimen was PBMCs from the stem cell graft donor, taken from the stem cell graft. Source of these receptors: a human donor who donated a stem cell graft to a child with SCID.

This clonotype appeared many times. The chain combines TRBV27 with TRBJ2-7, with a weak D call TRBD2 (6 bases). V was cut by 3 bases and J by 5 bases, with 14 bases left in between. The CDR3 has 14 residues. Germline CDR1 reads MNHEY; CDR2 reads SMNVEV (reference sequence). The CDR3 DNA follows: TGTGCCAGCAGTTTCGTGGAGGGGCCCAACGAGCAGTACTTC. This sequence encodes CASSFVEGPNEQYF.

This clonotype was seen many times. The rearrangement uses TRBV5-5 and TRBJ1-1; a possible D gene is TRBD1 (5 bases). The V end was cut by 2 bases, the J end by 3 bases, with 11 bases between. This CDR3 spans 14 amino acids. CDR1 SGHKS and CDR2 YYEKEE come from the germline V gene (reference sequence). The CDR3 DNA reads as TGTGCCAGCAGCTTTGCAGGGTTTGACACTGAAGCTTTCTTT. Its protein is CASSFAGFDTEAFF.

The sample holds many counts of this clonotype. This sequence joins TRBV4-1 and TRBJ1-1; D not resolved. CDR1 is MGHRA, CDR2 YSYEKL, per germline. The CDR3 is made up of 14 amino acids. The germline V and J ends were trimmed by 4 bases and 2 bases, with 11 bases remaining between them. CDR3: CASSPRTVNTEAFF. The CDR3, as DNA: TGCGCCAGCAGCCCCCGGACGGTTAACACTGAAGCTTTCTTT.

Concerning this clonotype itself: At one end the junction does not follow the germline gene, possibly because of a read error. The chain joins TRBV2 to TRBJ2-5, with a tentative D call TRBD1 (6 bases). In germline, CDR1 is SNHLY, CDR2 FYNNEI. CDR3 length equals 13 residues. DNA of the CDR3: TGTGCCAGCAGTGATGTGGGACAAGAGCCCCAGTACTTC. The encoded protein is CASSDVGQEPQYF.

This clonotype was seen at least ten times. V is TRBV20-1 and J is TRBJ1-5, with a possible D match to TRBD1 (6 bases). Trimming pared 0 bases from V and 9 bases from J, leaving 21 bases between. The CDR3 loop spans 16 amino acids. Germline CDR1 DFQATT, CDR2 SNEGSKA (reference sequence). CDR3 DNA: TGCAGTGCTAGAGAGGGGGGGCAGGCTCCCACCGGGCCCCAGCATTTT. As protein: CSAREGGQAPTGPQHF.

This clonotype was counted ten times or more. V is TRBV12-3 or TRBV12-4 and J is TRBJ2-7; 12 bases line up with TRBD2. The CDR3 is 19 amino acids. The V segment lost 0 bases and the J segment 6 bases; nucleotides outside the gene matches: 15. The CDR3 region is CASSLAVTTGLAGRSEQYF. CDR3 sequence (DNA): TGTGCCAGCAGTTTAGCAGTTACCACAGGACTAGCGGGGAGGTCCGAGCAGTACTTC.

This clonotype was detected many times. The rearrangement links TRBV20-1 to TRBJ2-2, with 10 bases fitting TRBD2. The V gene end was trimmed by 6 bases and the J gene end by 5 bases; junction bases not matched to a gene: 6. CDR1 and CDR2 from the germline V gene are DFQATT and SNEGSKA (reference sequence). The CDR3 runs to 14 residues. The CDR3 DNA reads TGCAGTGCCGTGGAGCGGGGGGGAACCGGGGAGCTGTTTTTT. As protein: CSAVERGGTGELFF.

As DNA, the CDR3 is TGCGCCAGCAGCCGAACAACCGGTAATAATGAAAAACTGTTTTTT. Its protein is CASSRTTGNNEKLFF. V gene TRBV4-3 combines with J gene TRBJ1-4, with no clear D. Between the trimmed V and J ends, which lost 4 bases and 4 bases, there was a span of 13 bases. This CDR3 is built from 15 residues. Germline V gives CDR1 LGHNA, CDR2 YSLEER.

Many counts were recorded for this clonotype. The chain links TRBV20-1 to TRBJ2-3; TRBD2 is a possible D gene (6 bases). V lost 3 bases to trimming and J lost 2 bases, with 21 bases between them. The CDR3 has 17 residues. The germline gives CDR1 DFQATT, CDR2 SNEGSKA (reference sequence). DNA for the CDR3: TGCAGTGCTAGGGCGGTGGGAGGAGGGGCCTTCACAGATACGCAGTATTTT. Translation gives CSARAVGGGAFTDTQYF.

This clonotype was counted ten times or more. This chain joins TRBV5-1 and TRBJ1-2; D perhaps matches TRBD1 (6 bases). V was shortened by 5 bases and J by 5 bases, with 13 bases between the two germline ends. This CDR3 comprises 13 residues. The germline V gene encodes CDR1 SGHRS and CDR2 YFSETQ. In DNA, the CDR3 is TGCGCCAGCAGAGGACAGCCAGAGTATGGCTACACCTTC. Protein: CASRGQPEYGYTF.

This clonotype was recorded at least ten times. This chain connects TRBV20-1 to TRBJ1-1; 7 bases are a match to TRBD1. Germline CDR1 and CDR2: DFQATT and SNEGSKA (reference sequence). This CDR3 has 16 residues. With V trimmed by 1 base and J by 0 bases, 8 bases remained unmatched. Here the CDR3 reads CSARGNRGGMNTEAFF. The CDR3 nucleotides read TGCAGTGCTAGAGGTAACAGGGGCGGTATGAACACTGAAGCTTTCTTT.

The CDR3 DNA follows: TGTGCCAGCAGCTTGGAAGGCAGCTGGAACACTGAAGCTTTCTTT. Encoded protein: CASSLEGSWNTEAFF. The rearrangement joins TRBV5-6 to TRBJ1-1; no firm D call. The V end lost 0 bases, the J end lost 1 base, and 10 bases lay between the germline ends. The CDR3 has 15 amino acids. Germline CDR1 is SGHDT and CDR2 is YYEEEE.

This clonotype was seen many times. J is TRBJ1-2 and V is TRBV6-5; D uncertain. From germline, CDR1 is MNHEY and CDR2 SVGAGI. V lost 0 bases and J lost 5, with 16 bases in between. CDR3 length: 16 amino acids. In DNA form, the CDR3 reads TGTGCCAGCAGTTACTCTCTATCCTCCGAAATTTATGGCTACACCTTC. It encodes CASSYSLSSEIYGYTF.

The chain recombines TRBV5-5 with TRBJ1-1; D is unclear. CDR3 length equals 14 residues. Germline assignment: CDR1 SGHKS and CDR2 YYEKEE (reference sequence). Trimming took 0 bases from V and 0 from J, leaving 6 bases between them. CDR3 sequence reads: CASSLGRLNTEAFF. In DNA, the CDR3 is TGTGCCAGCAGCTTGGGGCGGCTGAACACTGAAGCTTTCTTT.

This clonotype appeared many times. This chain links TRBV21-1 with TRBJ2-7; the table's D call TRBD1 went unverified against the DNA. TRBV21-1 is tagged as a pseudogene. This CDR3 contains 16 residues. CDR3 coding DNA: TGTGCCAGCAGCAACTCGGCAGGGGACCACTCCTACGAGCAGTACTTC. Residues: CASSNSAGDHSYEQYF.

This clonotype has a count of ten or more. DNA of the CDR3: TGTGCCATCAAGGAGGCAGGGTTCGACGAGCAGTACTTC. Its translation is CAIKEAGFDEQYF. The chain couples TRBV10-3 to TRBJ2-7; either TRBD1 or TRBD2 may fit D (5 bases each). Deletions cut 7 bases from V and 5 bases from J, with 15 bases between. CDR1 is ENHRY, CDR2 SYGVKD, per germline. The CDR3 contains 13 residues.

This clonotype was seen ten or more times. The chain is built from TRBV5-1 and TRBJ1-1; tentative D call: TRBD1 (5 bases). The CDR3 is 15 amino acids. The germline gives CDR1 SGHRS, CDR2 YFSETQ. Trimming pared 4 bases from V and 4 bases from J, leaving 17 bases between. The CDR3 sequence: CASSQYRSQGTEAFF. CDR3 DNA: TGCGCCAGCAGCCAATACAGGAGTCAGGGCACTGAAGCTTTCTTT. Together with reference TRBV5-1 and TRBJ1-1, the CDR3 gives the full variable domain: KAGVTQTPRYLIKTRGQQVTLSCSPISGHRSVSWYQQTPGQGLQFLFEYFSETQRNKGNFPGRFSGRQFSNSRSEMNVSTLELGDSALYLCASSQYRSQGTEAFFGQGTRLTVV.

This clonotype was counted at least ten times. Here the CDR3 reads CSGLGETGGARYGYTF. CDR3 DNA: TGCAGTGGACTGGGCGAAACAGGGGGCGCTCGGTATGGCTACACCTTC. This chain links TRBV20-1 with TRBJ1-2; 9 nucleotides line up with TRBD1. Per the germline V gene, CDR1 is DFQATT and CDR2 is SNEGSKA (reference sequence). This CDR3 contains 16 residues. V lost 7 bases to trimming and J lost 5 bases; unmatched junction nucleotides: 17.

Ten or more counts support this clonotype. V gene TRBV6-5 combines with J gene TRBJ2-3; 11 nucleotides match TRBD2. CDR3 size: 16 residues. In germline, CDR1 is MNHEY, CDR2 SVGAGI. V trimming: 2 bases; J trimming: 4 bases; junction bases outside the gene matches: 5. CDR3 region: CASSYDTSGGADTQYF. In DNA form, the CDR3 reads TGTGCCAGCAGTTACGATACTAGCGGGGGCGCAGATACGCAGTATTTT.

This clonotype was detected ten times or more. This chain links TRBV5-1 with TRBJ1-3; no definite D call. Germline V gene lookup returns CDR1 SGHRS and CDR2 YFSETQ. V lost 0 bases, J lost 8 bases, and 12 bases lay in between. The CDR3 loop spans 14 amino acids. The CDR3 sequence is CASSLGSAWDTIYF. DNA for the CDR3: TGCGCCAGCAGCTTGGGATCTGCGTGGGACACCATATATTTT.

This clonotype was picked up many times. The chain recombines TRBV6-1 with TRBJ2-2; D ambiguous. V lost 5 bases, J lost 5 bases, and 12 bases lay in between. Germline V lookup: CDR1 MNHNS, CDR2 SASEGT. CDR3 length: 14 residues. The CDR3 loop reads CASSPRRVTGELFF. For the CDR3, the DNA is TGTGCCAGCAGTCCCAGGCGAGTGACCGGGGAGCTGTTTTTT.

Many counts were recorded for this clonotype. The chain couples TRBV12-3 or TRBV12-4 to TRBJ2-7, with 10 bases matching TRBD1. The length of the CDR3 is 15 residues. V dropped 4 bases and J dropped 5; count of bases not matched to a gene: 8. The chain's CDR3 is CASSSARDRGHEQYF. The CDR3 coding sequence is TGTGCCAGCAGTTCGGCCCGGGACAGGGGCCACGAGCAGTACTTC.

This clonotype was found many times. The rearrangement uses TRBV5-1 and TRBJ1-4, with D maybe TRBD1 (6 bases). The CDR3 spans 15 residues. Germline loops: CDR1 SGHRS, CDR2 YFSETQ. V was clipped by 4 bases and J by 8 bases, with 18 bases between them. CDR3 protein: CASSPGAIEVEKLFF. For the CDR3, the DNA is TGCGCCAGCAGCCCAGGGGCGATAGAGGTGGAAAAACTGTTTTTT. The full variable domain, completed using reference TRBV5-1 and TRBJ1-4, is KAGVTQTPRYLIKTRGQQVTLSCSPISGHRSVSWYQQTPGQGLQFLFEYFSETQRNKGNFPGRFSGRQFSNSRSEMNVSTLELGDSALYLCASSPGAIEVEKLFFGSGTQLSVL.

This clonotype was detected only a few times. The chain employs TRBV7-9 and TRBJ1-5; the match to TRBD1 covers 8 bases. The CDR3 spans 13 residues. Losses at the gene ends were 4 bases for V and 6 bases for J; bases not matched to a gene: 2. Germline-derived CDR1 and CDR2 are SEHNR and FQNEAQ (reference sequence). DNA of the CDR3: TGTGCCAGCAGCTGGGACAGGAGTCAGCCCCAGCATTTT. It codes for CASSWDRSQPQHF.

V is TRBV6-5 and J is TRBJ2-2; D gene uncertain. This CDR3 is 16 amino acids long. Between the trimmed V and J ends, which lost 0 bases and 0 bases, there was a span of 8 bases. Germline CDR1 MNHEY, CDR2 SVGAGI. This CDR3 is CASSYSPGSNTGELFF. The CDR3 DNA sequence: TGTGCCAGCAGTTACTCGCCAGGCTCGAACACCGGGGAGCTGTTTTTT.

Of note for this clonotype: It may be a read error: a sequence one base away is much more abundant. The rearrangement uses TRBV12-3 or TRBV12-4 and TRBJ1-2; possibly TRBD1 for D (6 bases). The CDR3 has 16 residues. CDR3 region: CASSFGGQVGAYGYPF. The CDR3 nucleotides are TGTGCCAGCAGTTTCGGGGGCCAGGTGGGGGCCTATGGCTACCCCTTC.

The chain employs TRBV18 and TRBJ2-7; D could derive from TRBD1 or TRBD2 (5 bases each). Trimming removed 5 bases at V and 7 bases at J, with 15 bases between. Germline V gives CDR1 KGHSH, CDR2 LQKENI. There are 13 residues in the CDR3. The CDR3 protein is CASSTGLEGEQYF. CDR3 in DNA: TGTGCCAGCTCAACCGGACTCGAGGGGGAGCAGTACTTC. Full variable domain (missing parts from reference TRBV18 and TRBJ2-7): NAGVMQNPRHLVRRRGQEARLRCSPMKGHSHVYWYRQLPEEGLKFMVYLQKENIIDESGMPKERFSAEFPKEGPSILRIQQVVRGDSAAYFCASSTGLEGEQYFGPGTRLTVT.

In nucleotides, the CDR3 is TGCGCCAGCAGCTTAAGCCAGGGGGCCGCTGGCTACACCTTC. It encodes CASSLSQGAAGYTF. The chain has TRBV5-1 and TRBJ1-2; TRBD1 aligns across 8 bases. The V gene's germline CDR1 is SGHRS and CDR2 YFSETQ. J gave up 7 bases and V 2 bases, and 7 bases lay outside the gene matches. The CDR3 spans 14 residues.

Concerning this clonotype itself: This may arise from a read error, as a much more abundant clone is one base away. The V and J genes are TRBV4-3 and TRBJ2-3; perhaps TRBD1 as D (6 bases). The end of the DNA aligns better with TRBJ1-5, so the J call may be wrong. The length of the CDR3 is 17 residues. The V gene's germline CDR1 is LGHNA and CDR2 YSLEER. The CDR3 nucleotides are TGCGCCAGCAGCCAGTACTACAGGGCCCCGCGCACAGATACGCAGCATTTT. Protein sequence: CASSQYYRAPRTDTQHF.

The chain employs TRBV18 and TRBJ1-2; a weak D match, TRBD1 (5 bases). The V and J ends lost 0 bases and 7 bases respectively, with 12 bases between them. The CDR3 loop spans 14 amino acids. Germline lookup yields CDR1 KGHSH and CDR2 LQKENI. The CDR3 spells CASSPPKRDGGYTF. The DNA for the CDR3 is TGTGCCAGCTCACCACCTAAAAGGGACGGTGGCTACACCTTC.